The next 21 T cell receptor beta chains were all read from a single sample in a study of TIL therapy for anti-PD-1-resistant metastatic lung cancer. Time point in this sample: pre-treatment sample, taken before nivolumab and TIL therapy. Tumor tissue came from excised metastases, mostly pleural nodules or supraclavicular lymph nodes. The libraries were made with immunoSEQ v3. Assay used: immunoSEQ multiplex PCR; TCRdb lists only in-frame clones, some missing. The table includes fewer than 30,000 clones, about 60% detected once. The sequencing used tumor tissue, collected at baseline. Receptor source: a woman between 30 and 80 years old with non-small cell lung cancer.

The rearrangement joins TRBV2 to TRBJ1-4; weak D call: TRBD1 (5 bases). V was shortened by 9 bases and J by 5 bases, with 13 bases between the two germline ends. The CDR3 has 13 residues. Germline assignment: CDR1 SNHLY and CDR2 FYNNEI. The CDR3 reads CARSGGPNEKLFF. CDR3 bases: TGTGCCAGGTCGGGGGGACCAAATGAAAAACTGTTTTTT.

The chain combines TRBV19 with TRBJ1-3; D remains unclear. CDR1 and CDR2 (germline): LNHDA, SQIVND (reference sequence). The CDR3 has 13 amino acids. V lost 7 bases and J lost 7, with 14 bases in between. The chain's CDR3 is CASTQIIGNTIYF. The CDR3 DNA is TGTGCCAGTACCCAAATCATCGGGAACACCATATATTTT.

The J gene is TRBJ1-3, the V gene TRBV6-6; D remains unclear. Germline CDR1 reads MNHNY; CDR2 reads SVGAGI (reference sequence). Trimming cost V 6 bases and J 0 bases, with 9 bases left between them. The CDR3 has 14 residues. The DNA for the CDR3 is TGTGCCAGCAGATTGGACGACTCTGGAAACACCATATATTTT. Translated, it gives CASRLDDSGNTIYF.

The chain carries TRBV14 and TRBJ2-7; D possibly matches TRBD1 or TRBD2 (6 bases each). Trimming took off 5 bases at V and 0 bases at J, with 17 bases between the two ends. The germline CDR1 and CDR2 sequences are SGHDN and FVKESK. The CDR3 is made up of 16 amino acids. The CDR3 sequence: CASSNRGPSHSYEQYF. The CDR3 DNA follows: TGTGCCAGCAGCAATCGGGGGCCTTCCCACTCCTACGAGCAGTACTTC.

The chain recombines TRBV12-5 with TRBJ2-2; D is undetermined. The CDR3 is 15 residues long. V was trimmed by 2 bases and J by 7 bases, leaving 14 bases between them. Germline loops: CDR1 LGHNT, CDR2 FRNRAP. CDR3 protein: CASGLISGKVGELFF. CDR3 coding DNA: TGTGCTAGTGGTTTGATTTCTGGGAAGGTCGGGGAGCTGTTTTTT.

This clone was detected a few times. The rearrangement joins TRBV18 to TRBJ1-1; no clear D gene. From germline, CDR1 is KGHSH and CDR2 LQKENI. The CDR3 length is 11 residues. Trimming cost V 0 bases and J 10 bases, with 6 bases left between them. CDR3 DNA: TGTGCCAGCTCACCACCGCCAGGAGCTTTCTTT. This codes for CASSPPPGAFF.

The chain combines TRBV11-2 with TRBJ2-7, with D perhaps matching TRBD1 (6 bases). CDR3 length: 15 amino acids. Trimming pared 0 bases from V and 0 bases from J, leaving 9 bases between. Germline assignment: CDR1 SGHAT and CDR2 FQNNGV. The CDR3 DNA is TGTGCCAGCAGCTTAGAAAGACAGGCCTCCTACGAGCAGTACTTC. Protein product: CASSLERQASYEQYF.

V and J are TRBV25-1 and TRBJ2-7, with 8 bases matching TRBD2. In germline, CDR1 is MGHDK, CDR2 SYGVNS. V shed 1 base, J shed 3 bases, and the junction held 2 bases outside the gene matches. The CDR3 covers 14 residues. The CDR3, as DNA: TGTGCCAGCAGTGAATTAAGCGGGAGCTACGAGCAGTACTTC. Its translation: CASSELSGSYEQYF.

Here the CDR3 DNA reads TGTGCCAGCAGTGGCAGGGCCTACGAGCAGTACTTC. Its translation is CASSGRAYEQYF. The chain combines TRBV2 with TRBJ2-7; D perhaps matches TRBD1 (5 bases). The germline CDR1 and CDR2 sequences are SNHLY and FYNNEI. The CDR3 length is 12 residues. V was pared by 4 bases and J by 2 bases, with 6 bases between.

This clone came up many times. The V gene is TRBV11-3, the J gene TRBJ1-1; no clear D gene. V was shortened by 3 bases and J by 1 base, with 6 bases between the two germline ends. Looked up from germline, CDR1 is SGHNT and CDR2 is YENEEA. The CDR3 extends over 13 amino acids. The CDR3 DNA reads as TGTGCCAGCAGCTTCCAGGCGAACACTGAAGCTTTCTTT. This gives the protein CASSFQANTEAFF.

The CDR3 spells CSVEAGSLLAKNIQYF. The CDR3 DNA reads as TGCAGCGTTGAAGCGGGCAGTCTACTAGCCAAAAACATTCAGTACTTC. The chain joins TRBV29-1 to TRBJ2-4; no clear D gene. Trimming removed 1 base from V and 0 bases from J, with 13 bases in between. The CDR3 is made up of 16 amino acids. CDR1 is SQVTM and CDR2 is ANQGSEA in the germline V gene.

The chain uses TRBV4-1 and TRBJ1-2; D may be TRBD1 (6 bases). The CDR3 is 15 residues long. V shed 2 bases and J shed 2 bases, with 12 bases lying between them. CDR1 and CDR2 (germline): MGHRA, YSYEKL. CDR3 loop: CASSQWTASNYGYTF. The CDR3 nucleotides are TGCGCCAGCAGCCAATGGACAGCCTCCAACTATGGCTACACCTTC.

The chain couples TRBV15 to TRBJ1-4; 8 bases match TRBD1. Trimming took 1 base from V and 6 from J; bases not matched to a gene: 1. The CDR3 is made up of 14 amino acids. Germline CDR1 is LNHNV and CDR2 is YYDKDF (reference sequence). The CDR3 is CATSRGQGYEKLFF. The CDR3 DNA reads TGTGCCACCAGCAGAGGACAGGGGTATGAAAAACTGTTTTTT.

CDR3 in amino acids: CAWSGIGFTYEQYF. In nucleotides, the CDR3 is TGTGCCTGGAGTGGAATAGGTTTTACCTACGAGCAGTACTTC. The chain joins TRBV30 to TRBJ2-7; D not certain. Germline V lookup: CDR1 GTSNPN, CDR2 SVGIG (reference sequence). The V and J ends lost 1 base and 2 bases respectively, with 12 bases between them. The CDR3 runs 14 residues.

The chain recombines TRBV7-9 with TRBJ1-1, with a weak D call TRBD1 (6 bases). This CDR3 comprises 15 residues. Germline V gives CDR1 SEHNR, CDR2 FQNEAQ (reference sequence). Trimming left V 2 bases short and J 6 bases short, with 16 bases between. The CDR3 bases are TGTGCCAGCAGCTTACCCCCCCGGACAGCCTCTGAAGCTTTCTTT. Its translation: CASSLPPRTASEAFF.

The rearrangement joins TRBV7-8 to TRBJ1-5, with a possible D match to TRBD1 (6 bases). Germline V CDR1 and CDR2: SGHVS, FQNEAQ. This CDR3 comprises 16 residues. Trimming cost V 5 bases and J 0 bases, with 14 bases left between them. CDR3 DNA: TGTGCCAGCAGCAGAGGAGGGGGATGTAGCAATCAGCCCCAGCATTTT. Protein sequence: CASSRGGGCSNQPQHF. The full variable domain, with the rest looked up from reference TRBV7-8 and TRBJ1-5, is GAGVSQSPRYKVAKRGQDVALRCDPISGHVSLFWYQQALGQGPEFLTYFQNEAQLDKSGLPSDRFFAERPEGSVSTLKIQRTQQEDSAVYLCASSRGGGCSNQPQHFGDGTRLSIL.

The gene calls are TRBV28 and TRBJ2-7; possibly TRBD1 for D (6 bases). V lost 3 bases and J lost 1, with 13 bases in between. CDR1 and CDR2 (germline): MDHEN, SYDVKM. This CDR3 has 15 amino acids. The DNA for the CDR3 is TGTGCCAGCAGTTTGGGGACACGCCTTTCCTACGAGCAGTACTTC. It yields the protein CASSLGTRLSYEQYF.

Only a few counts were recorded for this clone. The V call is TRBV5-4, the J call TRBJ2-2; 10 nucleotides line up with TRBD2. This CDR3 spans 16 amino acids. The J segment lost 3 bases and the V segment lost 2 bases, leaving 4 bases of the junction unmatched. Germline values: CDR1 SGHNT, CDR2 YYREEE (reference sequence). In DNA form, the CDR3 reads TGTGCCAGCAGCTTAGGACTAGCGGATGACACCGGGGAGCTGTTTTTT. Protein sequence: CASSLGLADDTGELFF.

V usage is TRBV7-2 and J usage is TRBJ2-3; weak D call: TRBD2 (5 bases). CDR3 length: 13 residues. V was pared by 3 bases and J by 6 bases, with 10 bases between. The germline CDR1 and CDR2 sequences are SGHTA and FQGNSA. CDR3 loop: CASSFYERDTQYF. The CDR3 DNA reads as TGTGCCAGCAGCTTTTACGAGCGGGATACGCAGTATTTT.

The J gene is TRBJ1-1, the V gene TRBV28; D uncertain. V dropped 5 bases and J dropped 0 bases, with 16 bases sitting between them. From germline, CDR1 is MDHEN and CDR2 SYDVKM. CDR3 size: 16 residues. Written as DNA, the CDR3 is TGTGCCAGCAGTCCCCTGTTTCGGGAGGTGAACACTGAAGCTTTCTTT. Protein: CASSPLFREVNTEAFF.

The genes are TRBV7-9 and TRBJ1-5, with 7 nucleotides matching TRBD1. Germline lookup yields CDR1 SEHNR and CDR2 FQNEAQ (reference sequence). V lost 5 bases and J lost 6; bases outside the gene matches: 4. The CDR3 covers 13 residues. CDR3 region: CASSNTGVQPQHF. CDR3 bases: TGTGCCAGCAGCAACACAGGGGTTCAGCCCCAGCATTTT. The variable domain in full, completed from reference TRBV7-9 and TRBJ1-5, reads DTGVSQNPRHKITKRGQNVTFRCDPISEHNRLYWYRQTLGQGPEFLTYFQNEAQLEKSRLLSDRFSAERPKGSFSTLEIQRTEQGDSAMYLCASSNTGVQPQHFGDGTRLSIL.